The entry that follows covers one T cell receptor (beta chain) sequence. Study processing details: Reference gene primer amplification gave estimated nucleated cell counts. The assay was immunoSEQ multiplex PCR, and TCRdb's table has in-frame clones only and misses some. V, J and clone size derive from that table, while D and trimming were established from the DNA sequence. The sample includes roughly 40,000 clones, roughly 90% of them seen just once. This CDR3 region has 12 residues. Deletions cut 7 bases from V and 9 bases from J, with 13 bases between. Germline-derived CDR1 and CDR2 are MDHEN and SYDVKM. These data belong to a study of blood T cell repertoires in COVID-19. Overall study: There were acute and convalescent COVID-19 samples, and they came from the United States, Italy and Spain. Sources were T cells, B-cell-depleted T cells, or PBMCs; the material itself was cDNA or gDNA.

Sequencing was carried out using peripheral blood. This receptor was obtained from a man between 50 and 59 years old with active COVID-19. The rearrangement uses TRBV28 and TRBJ1-5; the D is unclear. As DNA, the CDR3 is TGTGCCAGCAAACTCCTCCGGGGGCCCCAGCATTTT. Translation gives CASKLLRGPQHF.